These T cell receptor beta chains were read from a single sample in a study of blood T cell repertoires in COVID-19. Sequencing used immunoSEQ multiplex PCR; TCRdb keeps in-frame clones, though not all of them. This table has 250,000 to 350,000 clones, 70% to 90% appearing once. Source material: peripheral blood. These receptors all come from a man between 18 and 29 years old with active or convalescent COVID-19. Each CDR3 is given with its conserved first and last residue. The D gene is left open where the match is weak. Clone size is given for some rows only: seen once, a few or many times, or a class if the clone is expanded.

once | TRBJ2-3 | . | TRBV2 | CASSVGPTDTQYF | TGTGCCAGCAGTGTGGGCCCCACAGATACGCAGTATTTT
. | TRBJ1-1 | . | TRBV9 | CASSPGLSEAFF | TGTGCCAGCAGCCCAGGACTGAGTGAAGCTTTCTTT
. | TRBJ2-2 | TRBD2 | TRBV3-1/TRBV3-2 | CASLASGAGELFF | TGTGCCAGCTTGGCTAGCGGCGCCGGGGAGCTGTTTTTT
. | TRBJ2-3 | TRBD1 | TRBV7-9 | CASSRGQLTDTQYF | TGTGCCAGCAGTCGGGGACAGCTCACAGATACGCAGTATTTT
. | TRBJ1-5 | . | TRBV10-3 | CAISSLHQGNQPQHF | TGTGCCATCAGTTCCTTACACCAGGGGAACCAGCCCCAGCATTTT
. | TRBJ1-2 | TRBD1 | TRBV2 | CASSGIWDRGSGPNYGYTF | TGTGCCAGCAGTGGTATTTGGGACAGGGGGTCGGGACCTAACTATGGCTACACCTTC
. | TRBJ1-2 | TRBD1 | TRBV6-5 | CASSYSNRGNGYTF | TGTGCCAGCAGTTACTCGAACAGGGGGAATGGCTACACCTTC
. | TRBJ2-2 | . | TRBV6-5 | CASSSGLWANTGELFF | TGTGCCAGCAGTTCAGGACTCTGGGCGAACACCGGGGAGCTGTTTTTT
. | TRBJ1-2 | . | TRBV4-1 | CASSQGYGVYEGYTF | TGCGCCAGCAGCCAAGGGTACGGGGTCTATGAAGGCTACACCTTC
. | TRBJ2-2 | . | TRBV12-3/TRBV12-4 | CASSLGGGELFF | TGTGCCAGCAGTTTAGGAGGCGGGGAGCTGTTTTTT
. | TRBJ2-3 | . | TRBV27 | CASSPPTDIPTQYF | TGTGCCAGCAGTCCGCCGACAGATATACCTACGCAGTATTTT
once | TRBJ2-3 | TRBD1 | TRBV29-1 | CTYDRGKGTDTQYF | TGCACCTATGACAGGGGCAAGGGCACAGATACGCAGTATTTT
. | TRBJ2-5 | . | TRBV5-8 | CASSLYLETQYF | TGTGCCAGCAGCTTGTATCTGGAGACCCAGTACTTC
. | TRBJ2-2 | TRBD2 | TRBV5-1 | CASSRLTSGGYTGELFF | TGCGCCAGCAGCAGACTGACTAGCGGGGGATACACCGGGGAGCTGTTTTTT
. | TRBJ2-1 | . | TRBV20-1 | CSARRYNEQFF | TGCAGTGCTAGACGGTACAATGAGCAGTTCTTC
. | TRBJ2-7 | . | TRBV4-1 | CASSQEIGGNYYEQYF | TGCGCCAGCAGCCAAGAAATCGGCGGGAACTACTACGAGCAGTACTTC
. | TRBJ1-1 | . | TRBV27 | CASSLEGGVRMNTEAFF | TGTGCCAGCAGTTTAGAGGGGGGGGTCCGGATGAACACTGAAGCTTTCTTT
. | TRBJ2-7 | . | TRBV7-6 | CASSLFAGLTYEQYF | TGTGCCAGCAGCTTATTTGCAGGACTAACCTACGAGCAGTACTTC
. | TRBJ2-7 | . | TRBV9 | CASSESGSPIYEQYF | TGTGCCAGCAGCGAGTCCGGGAGTCCAATCTACGAGCAGTACTTC
. | TRBJ2-3 | . | TRBV5-1 | CASSSLESGADTQYF | TGCGCCAGCAGCTCCCTTGAGAGCGGCGCAGATACGCAGTATTTT
. | TRBJ2-1 | . | TRBV11-2 | CASSLASDEQFF | TGTGCCAGCAGCTTAGCTAGCGATGAGCAGTTCTTC
. | TRBJ2-7 | . | TRBV19 | CASSLGQDSYEQYF | TGTGCCAGTAGTTTGGGGCAGGACTCCTACGAGCAGTACTTC
. | TRBJ1-1 | TRBD1 | TRBV23-1 | CASSQESRDRNTEAFF | TGCGCCAGCAGTCAAGAAAGCCGGGACAGGAACACTGAAGCTTTCTTT
. | TRBJ1-1 | . | TRBV14 | CASSQDRRPRTEAFF | TGTGCCAGCAGCCAAGATCGGAGACCTAGGACTGAAGCTTTCTTT
. | TRBJ1-5 | . | TRBV10-2 | CRDTRQRRMGNMDSNQPQHF | TGCCGGGACACCCGCCAGCGAAGAATGGGAAATATGGATAGCAATCAGCCCCAGCATTTT
. | TRBJ2-2 | . | TRBV1 | CTSSQNRPGQAEINTGELFF | TGCACCAGCAGCCAGAACAGACCGGGACAAGCCGAGATTAACACCGGGGAGCTGTTTTTT
few | TRBJ2-1 | . | TRBV2 | CARLTDHNEQFF | TGTGCCAGATTGACAGACCACAATGAGCAGTTCTTC
. | TRBJ2-1 | TRBD2 | TRBV5-1 | CASSLARGGYNEQFF | TGCGCCAGCAGCTTGGCCCGGGGGGGATACAATGAGCAGTTCTTC
. | TRBJ2-7 | TRBD1 | TRBV12-3/TRBV12-4 | CASSRTGDREQYF | TGTGCCAGCAGTCGGACAGGGGATCGCGAGCAGTACTTC
. | TRBJ2-7 | . | TRBV4-2 | CASSQEVVRYEQYF | TGTGCCAGCAGCCAAGAGGTCGTGAGGTACGAGCAGTACTTC
. | TRBJ2-3 | TRBD2 | TRBV11-2 | CASRGLTRTGLGMIDTQYF | TGTGCCAGCAGGGGGCTTACAAGGACGGGACTAGGGATGATCGATACGCAGTATTTT
. | TRBJ1-2 | . | TRBV19 | CASTKAPDKGNYGYTF | TGTGCCAGTACCAAAGCCCCGGACAAGGGCAACTATGGCTACACCTTC
. | TRBJ1-1 | . | TRBV29-1 | CSVTATRRGTEAFF | TGCAGCGTCACGGCTACCCGCAGGGGCACTGAAGCTTTCTTT
. | TRBJ2-5 | TRBD2 | TRBV2 | CAGGEGTQYF | TGTGCCGGGGGGGAAGGGACCCAGTACTTC
. | TRBJ2-7 | . | TRBV11-2 | CASSFSGKLWEQYF | TGTGCCAGCAGCTTTTCAGGGAAATTATGGGAGCAGTACTTC
once | TRBJ2-1 | TRBD1 | TRBV19 | CASSILQGVYNEQFF | TGTGCCAGTAGTATCCTACAGGGGGTTTACAATGAGCAGTTCTTC
. | TRBJ1-6 | . | TRBV21-1 | CASSSMPGVKDSPLHF | TGTGCCAGCAGCAGCATGCCCGGGGTTAAGGATTCACCCCTCCACTTT
. | TRBJ2-7 | TRBD2 | TRBV7-7 | CASPLSASGESYEQYF | TGTGCCAGCCCCCTATCTGCTAGCGGGGAGTCCTACGAGCAGTACTTC
. | TRBJ2-7 | TRBD2 | TRBV7-9 | CASSLVLAGWVEQYF | TGTGCCAGCAGCTTAGTGCTAGCGGGGTGGGTCGAGCAGTACTTC
. | TRBJ2-1 | TRBD1 | TRBV14 | CASSKPQGFGDEQFF | TGTGCCAGCAGCAAACCACAGGGGTTTGGAGATGAGCAGTTCTTC
. | TRBJ2-3 | TRBD2 | TRBV25-1 | CASSGSGGAADTQYF | TGTGCCAGCAGTGGTAGCGGGGGGGCCGCAGATACGCAGTATTTT
. | TRBJ1-5 | . | TRBV12-3/TRBV12-4 | CASSGLLSQPQHF | TGTGCCAGCAGCGGACTGCTCAGCCAGCCCCAGCATTTT
once | TRBJ2-1 | TRBD2 | TRBV25-1 | CASSRRGVTYNEQFF | TGTGCCAGCAGTCGGCGGGGGGTTACCTACAATGAGCAGTTCTTC
. | TRBJ1-1 | . | TRBV25-1 | CASSEYFSAGDNTEAFF | TGTGCCAGCAGTGAATATTTTTCAGCAGGGGACAATACTGAAGCTTTCTTT
. | TRBJ1-4 | . | TRBV10-3 | CAISESTGNGEKLFF | TGTGCCATCAGTGAGTCGACAGGAAATGGAGAAAAACTGTTTTTT
. | TRBJ2-5 | TRBD2 | TRBV11-2 | CASSRIAGGRETQYF | TGTGCCAGCAGCCGTATAGCGGGGGGCAGGGAGACCCAGTACTTC